The 21 T cell receptor beta chains reported below all come from one sample, sequenced in a study of T-cell reconstitution after alpha-beta-depleted transplantation in children. Preparation of the TCRbeta library involved a method that used unique molecular identifiers. MiXCR, applied by TCRdb to the PCR reads, yields one record per CDR3 protein. The table lists about 120,000 distinct CDR3 sequences, under 13% of them singletons. Sequencing used PBMCs, obtained before TCRalphabeta/CD19-depleted stem cell transplant. These receptors all come from a boy aged 2 to 10 with acute lymphoblastic leukemia, due to receive a stem cell transplant.

In its sample, this clonotype was seen a few times. The J gene is TRBJ2-7, the V gene TRBV15; no firm D call. The CDR3 is 17 residues long. V lost 1 base and J lost 2, with 18 bases in between. The germline CDR1 and CDR2 sequences are LNHNV and YYDKDF (reference sequence). CDR3 region: CATSRVAYSFLTYEQYF. The CDR3 DNA sequence: TGTGCCACCAGCAGAGTAGCCTACAGCTTTTTGACCTACGAGCAGTACTTC.

This clonotype was found many times. This rearrangement joins TRBV5-1 to TRBJ2-7; no reliable D call. The germline V gene has CDR1 SGHRS and CDR2 YFSETQ. V shed 0 bases and J shed 3 bases, with 1 base lying between them. This CDR3 contains 11 residues. CDR3 sequence (DNA): TGCGCCAGCAGCTTGGGCTACGAGCAGTACTTC. Protein sequence: CASSLGYEQYF. Drawing the rest from reference TRBV5-1 and TRBJ2-7, the complete variable domain is KAGVTQTPRYLIKTRGQQVTLSCSPISGHRSVSWYQQTPGQGLQFLFEYFSETQRNKGNFPGRFSGRQFSNSRSEMNVSTLELGDSALYLCASSLGYEQYFGPGTRLTVT.

V and J are TRBV6-5 and TRBJ2-7; possibly TRBD1 or TRBD2 for D (5 bases each). The CDR3 is 11 residues long. Germline V gene sequence: CDR1 MNHEY, CDR2 SVGAGI. The germline V and J ends were trimmed by 8 bases and 9 bases, with 14 bases remaining between them. CDR3 nucleotide sequence: TGTGCCAGCGGGACCAAGAGTCGGCAGTACTTC. This codes for CASGTKSRQYF.

This clonotype occurred a few times. This chain links TRBV6-1 with TRBJ2-5; 10 bases are a match to TRBD2. Germline values: CDR1 MNHNS, CDR2 SASEGT. The V gene end was trimmed by 6 bases and the J gene end by 4 bases; junction bases not matched to a gene: 8. CDR3 length: 15 residues. The CDR3 nucleotides read TGTGCCAGCAGAGGAAGGCTAGCGGGAGCAGAGACCCAGTACTTC. Residues: CASRGRLAGAETQYF.

The J gene is TRBJ2-5, the V gene TRBV3-1; TRBD2 agrees at 11 bases. Germline CDR1 reads LGHDT; CDR2 reads YNNKEL (reference sequence). V gave up 4 bases and J gave up 4 bases; unmatched junction bases: 8. This CDR3 has 16 amino acids. The CDR3 region has the DNA TGTGCCAGCAGCCCTGGGGGACTAGCGGTCCTAGAGACCCAGTACTTC. The encoded protein is CASSPGGLAVLETQYF.

The V gene is TRBV27, the J gene TRBJ2-7; 7 bases line up with TRBD1. The length of the CDR3 is 19 residues. Germline CDR1 reads MNHEY; CDR2 reads SMNVEV (reference sequence). The ends lost 4 bases at V and 1 base at J; junction bases unmatched: 19. The CDR3 bases are TGTGCCAGCAGTTCTTACTCAGCCTCCGGGACAGTCTTTTCCTACGAGCAGTACTTC. Translating gives CASSSYSASGTVFSYEQYF.

The chain links TRBV4-2 to TRBJ2-7; 9 bases match TRBD2. V trimming: 2 bases; J trimming: 3 bases; junction bases outside the gene matches: 2. Germline CDR1 reads LGHNA; CDR2 reads YNFKEQ. The CDR3 has 14 residues. CDR3 DNA sequence: TGTGCCAGCAGCCAACATAGCGGGAGCTACGAGCAGTACTTC. This encodes CASSQHSGSYEQYF.

This clonotype was counted ten times or more. The chain uses TRBV20-1 and TRBJ2-7, with 9 bases lining up with TRBD2. The length of the CDR3 is 14 residues. V gave up 3 bases and J gave up 6 bases; unmatched junction bases: 9. The germline gives CDR1 DFQATT, CDR2 SNEGSKA (reference sequence). This CDR3 reads CSASFPSGMAEQYF. In nucleotides, the CDR3 is TGCAGTGCTAGCTTCCCTAGCGGGATGGCCGAGCAGTACTTC.

This clonotype was recorded a few times. In nucleotides, the CDR3 is TGCAGCGTTGCTATGACAGGGGTCCTTTCCCTAGGAGAAAAACTGTTTTTT. It is translated as CSVAMTGVLSLGEKLFF. The chain joins TRBV29-1 to TRBJ1-4; 8 bases fit TRBD1. Trimming took 4 bases from V and 8 from J; bases not matched to a gene: 18. The CDR3 extends over 17 amino acids. Germline V gene sequence: CDR1 SQVTM, CDR2 ANQGSEA.

The chain joins TRBV2 to TRBJ2-1; TRBD1 matches at 7 bases. After removal of 8 bases from V and 7 bases from J, the junction contained 8 bases not matched to a gene. Germline CDR1 is SNHLY and CDR2 is FYNNEI. The CDR3 extends over 13 amino acids. CDR3 sequence: CASQGDFGNEQFF. The CDR3 nucleotides are TGTGCCAGCCAGGGGGATTTTGGGAATGAGCAGTTCTTC.

This clonotype was detected many times. V is TRBV5-5 and J is TRBJ1-1, with D unresolved. The germline CDR1 and CDR2 sequences are SGHKS and YYEKEE (reference sequence). CDR3 size: 12 residues. Trimming took off 0 bases at V and 11 bases at J, with 11 bases between the two ends. The CDR3 protein is CASSLGLQQAFF. In DNA, the CDR3 is TGTGCCAGCAGCTTGGGGCTCCAGCAGGCTTTCTTT.

Written as DNA, the CDR3 is TGTGCCAGCAGTGAGAGGGTTAACTATGAGCAGTTCTTC. It encodes CASSERVNYEQFF. V is TRBV2 and J is TRBJ2-1; TRBD2 might be the D (5 bases). In germline, CDR1 is SNHLY, CDR2 FYNNEI. The CDR3 runs to 13 residues. Trimming left V 3 bases short and J 8 bases short, with 11 bases between.

The V gene is TRBV5-1, the J gene TRBJ2-7, with 9 bases fitting TRBD1. The germline V gene encodes CDR1 SGHRS and CDR2 YFSETQ. V shed 0 bases, J shed 6 bases, and the junction held 4 bases outside the gene matches. CDR3 length equals 14 residues. CDR3 in amino acids: CASSLARTGAEQYF. CDR3 nucleotide sequence: TGCGCCAGCAGCTTGGCCAGGACAGGGGCCGAGCAGTACTTC.

The chain has TRBV5-1 and TRBJ2-1; 8 bases map to TRBD2. The CDR3 consists of 15 residues. V was clipped by 7 bases and J by 7 bases; unmatched bases: 13. The germline CDR1 and CDR2 sequences are SGHRS and YFSETQ. The CDR3 here is CASREATSGGNEQFF. Written as DNA, the CDR3 is TGCGCCAGCCGGGAGGCTACTAGCGGAGGGAATGAGCAGTTCTTC.

A few counts support this clonotype. The chain couples TRBV9 to TRBJ2-7; D may be TRBD2 (5 bases). CDR3 length: 15 amino acids. The germline gives CDR1 SGDLS, CDR2 YYNGEE. Trimming shortened V by 3 bases and J by 0 bases, and 13 bases separated the two germline ends. The CDR3 is CASSASPGSSYEQYF. The DNA for the CDR3 is TGTGCCAGCAGCGCCAGTCCGGGGAGCTCCTACGAGCAGTACTTC.

This chain joins TRBV9 and TRBJ2-1; 13 bases line up with TRBD2. The germline CDR1 and CDR2 sequences are SGDLS and YYNGEE. V lost 2 bases and J lost 8; bases outside the gene matches: 7. The CDR3 has 16 amino acids. This CDR3 is CASSVGGTSGIDEQFF. The CDR3 nucleotides are TGTGCCAGCAGCGTCGGGGGGACTAGCGGGATTGATGAGCAGTTCTTC.

This clonotype was counted ten times or more. The rearrangement links TRBV6-1 to TRBJ1-1; D is possibly TRBD1 (5 bases). Trimming cost V 4 bases and J 0 bases, with 9 bases left between them. Germline CDR1 reads MNHNS; CDR2 reads SASEGT. The CDR3 covers 14 residues. CDR3 in DNA: TGTGCCAGCAGTGCCGGGGGGTTGAACACTGAAGCTTTCTTT. It specifies CASSAGGLNTEAFF.

This clonotype was seen only a few times. This chain joins TRBV29-1 and TRBJ2-3, with D perhaps matching TRBD2 (7 bases). CDR1 is SQVTM, CDR2 ANQGSEA, per germline. The CDR3 spans 15 residues. V lost 7 bases to trimming and J lost 0 bases, with 17 bases between them. The CDR3 DNA follows: TGCAGCGCCCTAGGGGGGGGACATAGCACAGATACGCAGTATTTT. Its protein product is CSALGGGHSTDTQYF.

There are many counts of this clonotype. This rearrangement joins TRBV12-3 or TRBV12-4 to TRBJ1-1; 8 bases map to TRBD1. Losses at the gene ends were 1 base for V and 6 bases for J; bases not matched to a gene: 1. This CDR3 spans 13 amino acids. CDR3 protein: CASSLGQGPEAFF. The CDR3, as DNA: TGTGCCAGCAGTTTAGGACAGGGGCCTGAAGCTTTCTTT.

This clonotype has only a few counts. The chain is built from TRBV25-1 and TRBJ1-1; D gene uncertain. V was trimmed by 1 base and J by 4 bases, leaving 13 bases between them. Germline V lookup: CDR1 MGHDK, CDR2 SYGVNS. CDR3 length: 15 amino acids. The CDR3 bases are TGTGCCAGCAGTGAATTAGGAGGGCCTACCACTGAAGCTTTCTTT. Translation gives CASSELGGPTTEAFF.

This clonotype occurred a few times. V and J are TRBV5-1 and TRBJ1-1, with TRBD1 as a possible D gene (6 bases). The V gene lost 4 bases and the J gene lost 1 base, with 8 bases spanning the gap. This CDR3 has 13 amino acids. Germline lookup yields CDR1 SGHRS and CDR2 YFSETQ. The CDR3 protein is CASSQQGNTEAFF. CDR3 DNA sequence: TGCGCCAGCAGCCAACAGGGGAACACTGAAGCTTTCTTT.